This T cell receptor (beta chain) was observed in a study of cytomegalovirus exposure and HLA in healthy donors. PCR amplification relied on 60 Vbeta primers (plus 13 Jbeta primers). Profiled with immunoSEQ multiplex PCR; TCRdb holds only in-frame clones, not every one. The top ten hold roughly 2.2% of the sample, which has tens of thousands of clones, roughly 75% seen once. This CDR3 contains 13 residues. The germline V and J ends were trimmed by 3 bases and 2 bases, with 8 bases remaining between them. Germline V CDR1 and CDR2: ENHRY, SYGVKD. This clone was found a few times. The chain is built from TRBV10-3 and TRBJ2-7, with unresolved D. This receptor was taken from a man in his forties in good health and CMV-seronegative. The sequencing input was PBMCs. CDR3 nucleotides: TGTGCCATCAGTGACCCCCCTACCTACGAGCAGTACTTC. This encodes CAISDPPTYEQYF.